This record covers a single T cell receptor beta chain. Original analysis: Quantification of nucleated cells was approximated via reference gene primer amplification. The table came from immunoSEQ multiplex PCR; TCRdb's copy has only in-frame clones and leaves some out. The V and J calls and clone size are taken from that table; D and trimming were inferred from the DNA. Of about 80,000 clones listed, approximately 86% are singletons. Germline V gene data show CDR1 as SGHAT and CDR2 as FQNNGV. This CDR3 region has 14 residues. Trimming shortened V by 4 bases and J by 6 bases, and 12 bases separated the two germline ends. The sample belongs to a study of blood T cell repertoires in COVID-19.

This chain joins TRBV11-2 and TRBJ2-2; a weak D match, TRBD1 (5 bases). The TCR originated in a woman at least 80 years old with acute or convalescent COVID-19. The sequenced material came from peripheral blood. The CDR3 sequence: CASSSQGMAGELFF. The CDR3 DNA reads TGTGCCAGCAGCTCGCAGGGTATGGCCGGGGAGCTGTTTTTT. Full variable domain (rest looked up from reference TRBV11-2 and TRBJ2-2): EAGVAQSPRYKIIEKRQSVAFWCNPISGHATLYWYQQILGQGPKLLIQFQNNGVVDDSQLPKDRFSAERLKGVDSTLKIQPAKLEDSAVYLCASSSQGMAGELFFGEGSRLTVL.